The 13 T cell receptor beta chains below all came from one sample that was sequenced in a study of regulatory T cells in long-lasting Graves disease. Time point indicated: newly diagnosed GD, antithyroid drugs for less than 3 months. Extracted PBMC RNA gave rise to the TCR library. Arm-PCR of CDR3 regions with iRepertoire HTBI primers generated TCR beta libraries. MiXCR, applied by TCRdb to the multiplex PCR reads, yields one record per CDR3 protein. The sample shows approximately 440,000 distinct CDR3 sequences, 15% to 20% of them seen only once. These sequences were also reported in another study, on T cells in Graves' hyperthyroidism and ophthalmopathy.

The material sequenced was peripheral blood mononuclear cells (PBMCs), taken at new diagnosis, from a patient treated with antithyroid drugs. These receptors came from a man aged 35-49 years with Graves disease.

The CDR3 region has the DNA TGTGCCAGCAGTCCCCTAAGGGATGAGCAGTTCTTC. It translates to CASSPLRDEQFF. V and J are TRBV12-3 or TRBV12-4 and TRBJ2-1; D is undetermined. V was cut by 5 bases and J by 8 bases, with 10 bases left in between. The CDR3 is 12 amino acids.

V gene TRBV6-1 combines with J gene TRBJ1-1, with TRBD1 identical over 12 bases. J gave up 7 bases and V 8 bases, and 8 bases lay outside the gene matches. The V gene's germline CDR1 is MNHNS and CDR2 SASEGT. The CDR3 totals 14 residues. This CDR3 is CASPRDRGLGEAFF. The CDR3 DNA reads TGTGCCAGCCCGCGGGACAGGGGGCTGGGTGAAGCTTTCTTT.

Comments on this clonotype: This could be a read error, since a much larger clone is one nucleotide away. The J gene is TRBJ2-4, the V gene TRBV3-1; no clear D. The CDR3 sequence is 12 residues long. The germline V gene encodes CDR1 LGHDT and CDR2 YNNKEL (reference sequence). The CDR3 spells CASSQAANGRFF. CDR3 nucleotides: TGTGCCAGCAGCCAAGCGGCAAATGGGCGGTTCTTC.

The chain is built from TRBV9 and TRBJ2-1; D unclear. The CDR3 length is 13 residues. Germline assignment: CDR1 SGDLS and CDR2 YYNGEE. Between the trimmed V and J ends, which lost 4 bases and 6 bases, there was a span of 11 bases. The CDR3 nucleotides read TGTGCCAGCAGCTCCCACCCCCTCAATGAGCAGTTCTTC. Encoded protein: CASSSHPLNEQFF.

This clonotype was recorded many times. The chain carries TRBV10-3 and TRBJ2-1; TRBD1 agrees at 9 bases. CDR1 is ENHRY, CDR2 SYGVKD, per germline. The trim removed 3 bases at V and 5 bases at J, leaving 2 bases unmatched. The CDR3 length is 14 residues. CDR3 protein: CAISEGQGNNEQFF. The CDR3 region has the DNA TGTGCCATCAGTGAAGGACAGGGGAACAATGAGCAGTTCTTC.

This clonotype came up many times. J is TRBJ2-3 and V is TRBV28, with TRBD2 as a possible D gene (5 bases). Germline V gives CDR1 MDHEN, CDR2 SYDVKM. Between the trimmed V and J ends, which lost 7 bases and 0 bases, there was a span of 11 bases. The CDR3 extends over 14 amino acids. The CDR3 protein is CASILRTSTDTQYF. DNA of the CDR3: TGTGCCAGCATCTTGAGGACTAGCACAGATACGCAGTATTTT.

The chain is built from TRBV11-2 and TRBJ2-7, with 8 nucleotides matching TRBD1. Losses at the gene ends were 2 bases for V and 5 bases for J; bases not matched to a gene: 5. Germline V gene sequence: CDR1 SGHAT, CDR2 FQNNGV. This CDR3 is built from 14 residues. CDR3 region: CASSLQGAGHEQYF. CDR3 sequence (DNA): TGTGCCAGCAGCTTACAGGGGGCGGGCCACGAGCAGTACTTC.

The sample holds many counts of this clonotype. V and J are TRBV20-1 and TRBJ2-7; TRBD2 aligns across 8 bases. The J segment lost 0 bases and the V segment lost 6 bases, leaving 7 bases of the junction unmatched. This CDR3 is built from 14 residues. Germline values: CDR1 DFQATT, CDR2 SNEGSKA (reference sequence). In DNA form, the CDR3 reads TGCAGTGCCTTGACTAGCGCTAGCTCCTACGAGCAGTACTTC. Translation: CSALTSASSYEQYF.

On this clonotype itself: It may be a read error: a sequence one base away is much more abundant. The chain is built from TRBV5-1 and TRBJ2-7; maybe TRBD1 (5 bases). CDR1 is SGHRS, CDR2 YFSETQ, per germline. The CDR3 covers 14 residues. With 4 bases removed from V and 5 bases from J, the gap between germline ends came to 16 bases. The chain's CDR3 is CASSAGSGYHEQYF. The DNA for the CDR3 is TGCGCCAGCAGCGCCGGATCAGGGTACCACGAGCAGTACTTC.

This chain links TRBV18 with TRBJ2-2; 7 nucleotides agree with TRBD1. The CDR3 has 17 residues. Germline loops: CDR1 KGHSH, CDR2 LQKENI. The ends lost 2 bases at V and 4 bases at J; junction bases unmatched: 10. As DNA, the CDR3 is TGTGCCAGCTCACCATTTACAGGGGTTCAACGCACCGGGGAGCTGTTTTTT. Its protein is CASSPFTGVQRTGELFF.

This clonotype was observed many times. CDR3 in DNA: TGTGCCATCAGCGAGCGAGAGGGGCCACGAAACACTGAAGCTTTCTTT. Encoded protein: CAISEREGPRNTEAFF. The chain combines TRBV10-3 with TRBJ1-1; perhaps TRBD1 as D (5 bases). Germline loops: CDR1 ENHRY, CDR2 SYGVKD. Trimming shortened V by 6 bases and J by 2 bases, and 19 bases separated the two germline ends. The CDR3 is 16 amino acids.

This clonotype has just a few counts. This chain uses TRBV6-1 with TRBJ2-3; unclear D gene. V shed 2 bases and J shed 6 bases, with 9 bases lying between them. Germline CDR1 reads MNHNS; CDR2 reads SASEGT. CDR3 length equals 13 residues. The CDR3 DNA sequence: TGTGCCAGCAGTGAAAAAAAGGCGGATACGCAGTATTTT. Encoded protein: CASSEKKADTQYF.

There are a few counts of this clonotype. This CDR3 is CASSLRLGSGGYNSPLHF. Written as DNA, the CDR3 is TGTGCCAGCAGTTTAAGATTGGGTTCGGGGGGCTATAATTCACCCCTCCACTTT. The chain uses TRBV28 and TRBJ1-6; D perhaps matches TRBD1 (5 bases). This CDR3 has 18 amino acids. V was cut by 2 bases and J by 3 bases, with 17 bases left in between. The germline V gene encodes CDR1 MDHEN and CDR2 SYDVKM.